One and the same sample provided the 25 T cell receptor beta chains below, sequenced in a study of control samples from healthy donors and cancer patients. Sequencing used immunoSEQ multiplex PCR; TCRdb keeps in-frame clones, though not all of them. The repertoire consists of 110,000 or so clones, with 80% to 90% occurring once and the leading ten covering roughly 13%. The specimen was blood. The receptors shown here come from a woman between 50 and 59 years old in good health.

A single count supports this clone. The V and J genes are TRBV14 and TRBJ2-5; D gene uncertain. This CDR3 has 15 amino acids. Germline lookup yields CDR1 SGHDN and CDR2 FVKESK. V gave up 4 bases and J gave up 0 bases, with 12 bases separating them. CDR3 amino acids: CASSLRGRNQETQYF. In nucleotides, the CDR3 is TGTGCCAGCAGCCTCAGAGGACGGAACCAAGAGACCCAGTACTTC. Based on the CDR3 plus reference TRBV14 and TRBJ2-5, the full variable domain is EAGVTQFPSHSVIEKGQTVTLRCDPISGHDNLYWYRRVMGKEIKFLLHFVKESKQDESGMPNNRFLAERTGGTYSTLKVQPAELEDSGVYFCASSLRGRNQETQYFGPGTRLLVL.

The CDR3 DNA is TGCAGTGCTAGTCCCCGGACAGGCGGGTTTACTAACTATGGCTACACCTTC. It codes for CSASPRTGGFTNYGYTF. V gene TRBV20-1 combines with J gene TRBJ1-2, with 7 nucleotides matching TRBD1. Germline CDR1 is DFQATT and CDR2 is SNEGSKA (reference sequence). The CDR3 has 17 amino acids. Losses at the gene ends were 3 bases for V and 0 bases for J; bases not matched to a gene: 13.

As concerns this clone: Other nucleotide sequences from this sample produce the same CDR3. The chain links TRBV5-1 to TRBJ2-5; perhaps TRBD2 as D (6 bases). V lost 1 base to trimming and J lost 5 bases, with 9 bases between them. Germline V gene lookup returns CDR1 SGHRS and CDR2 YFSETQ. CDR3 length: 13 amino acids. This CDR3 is CASSLPGEETQYF. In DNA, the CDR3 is TGCGCCAGCAGCTTGCCGGGGGAGGAGACCCAGTACTTC.

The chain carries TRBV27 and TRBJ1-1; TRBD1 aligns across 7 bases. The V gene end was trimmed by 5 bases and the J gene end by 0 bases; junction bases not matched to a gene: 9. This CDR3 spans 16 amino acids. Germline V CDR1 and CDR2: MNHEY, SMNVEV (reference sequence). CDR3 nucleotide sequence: TGTGCCAGCAGTCCGTGGACAGGCATCATGAACACTGAAGCTTTCTTT. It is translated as CASSPWTGIMNTEAFF.

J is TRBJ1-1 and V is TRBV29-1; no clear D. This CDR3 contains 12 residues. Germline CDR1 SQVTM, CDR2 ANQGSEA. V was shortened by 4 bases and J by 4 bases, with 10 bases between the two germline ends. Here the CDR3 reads CSVALRGTEAFF. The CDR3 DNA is TGCAGCGTTGCTCTTCGTGGCACTGAAGCTTTCTTT.

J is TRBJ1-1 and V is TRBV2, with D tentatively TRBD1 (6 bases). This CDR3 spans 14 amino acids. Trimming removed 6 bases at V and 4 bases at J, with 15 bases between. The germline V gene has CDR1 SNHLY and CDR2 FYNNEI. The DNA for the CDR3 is TGTGCCAGCAGATACACAGGGCGCGCCACTGAAGCTTTCTTT. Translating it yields CASRYTGRATEAFF.

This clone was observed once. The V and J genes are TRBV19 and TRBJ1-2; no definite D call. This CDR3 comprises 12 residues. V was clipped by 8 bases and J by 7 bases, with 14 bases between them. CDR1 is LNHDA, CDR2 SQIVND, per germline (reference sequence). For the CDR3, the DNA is TGTGCCAGTTCCAGTATGACGATTGGCTACACCTTC. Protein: CASSSMTIGYTF.

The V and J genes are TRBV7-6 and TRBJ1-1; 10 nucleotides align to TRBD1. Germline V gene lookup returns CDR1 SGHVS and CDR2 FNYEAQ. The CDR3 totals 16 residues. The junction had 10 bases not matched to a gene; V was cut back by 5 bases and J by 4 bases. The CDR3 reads CASSQGQGIYSTEAFF. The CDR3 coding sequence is TGTGCCAGCAGCCAGGGACAGGGGATATATAGCACTGAAGCTTTCTTT. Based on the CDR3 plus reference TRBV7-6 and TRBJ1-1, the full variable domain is GAGVSQSPRYKVTKRGQDVALRCDPISGHVSLYWYRQALGQGPEFLTYFNYEAQQDKSGLPNDRFSAERPEGSISTLTIQRTEQRDSAMYRCASSQGQGIYSTEAFFGQGTRLTVV.

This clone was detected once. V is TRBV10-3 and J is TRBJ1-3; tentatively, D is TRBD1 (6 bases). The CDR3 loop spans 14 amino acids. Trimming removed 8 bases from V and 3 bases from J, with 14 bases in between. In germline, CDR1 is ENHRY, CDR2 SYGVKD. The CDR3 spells CAIGGAQGGNTIYF. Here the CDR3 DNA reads TGTGCCATCGGAGGGGCACAGGGTGGAAACACCATATATTTT.

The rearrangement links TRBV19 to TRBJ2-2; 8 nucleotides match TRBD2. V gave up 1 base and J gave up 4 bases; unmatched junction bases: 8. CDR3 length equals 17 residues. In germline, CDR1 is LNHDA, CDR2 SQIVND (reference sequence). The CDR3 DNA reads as TGTGCCAGTAGTATAGCCCCCAGCGGGAGTGGCACCGGGGAGCTGTTTTTT. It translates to CASSIAPSGSGTGELFF.

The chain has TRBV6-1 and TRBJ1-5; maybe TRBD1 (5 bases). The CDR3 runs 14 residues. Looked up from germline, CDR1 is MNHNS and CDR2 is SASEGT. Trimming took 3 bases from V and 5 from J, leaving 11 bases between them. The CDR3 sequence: CASSDLKGYQPQHF. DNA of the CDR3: TGTGCCAGCAGTGATTTGAAGGGGTATCAGCCCCAGCATTTT.

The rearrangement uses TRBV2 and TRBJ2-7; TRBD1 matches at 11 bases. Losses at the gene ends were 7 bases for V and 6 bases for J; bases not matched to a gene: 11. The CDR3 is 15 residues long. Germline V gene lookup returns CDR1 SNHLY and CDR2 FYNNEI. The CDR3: CASIPPGQGAGEQYF. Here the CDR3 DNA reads TGTGCCAGCATCCCACCCGGACAGGGGGCTGGCGAGCAGTACTTC. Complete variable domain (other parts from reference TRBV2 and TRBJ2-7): EPEVTQTPSHQVTQMGQEVILRCVPISNHLYFYWYRQILGQKVEFLVSFYNNEISEKSEIFDDQFSVERPDGSNFTLKIRSTKLEDSAMYFCASIPPGQGAGEQYFGPGTRLTVT.

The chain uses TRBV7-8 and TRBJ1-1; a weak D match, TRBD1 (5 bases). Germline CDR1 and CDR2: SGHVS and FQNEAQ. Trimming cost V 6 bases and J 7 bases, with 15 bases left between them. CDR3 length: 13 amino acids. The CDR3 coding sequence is TGTGCCAGCAGACCCGACAGCATACGTGAAGCTTTCTTT. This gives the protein CASRPDSIREAFF.

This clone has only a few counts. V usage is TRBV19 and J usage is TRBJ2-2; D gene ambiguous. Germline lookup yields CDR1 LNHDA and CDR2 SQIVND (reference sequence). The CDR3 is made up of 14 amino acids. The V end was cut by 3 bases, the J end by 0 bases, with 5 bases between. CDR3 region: CASSMLSNTGELFF. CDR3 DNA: TGTGCCAGTAGTATGTTGTCGAACACCGGGGAGCTGTTTTTT.

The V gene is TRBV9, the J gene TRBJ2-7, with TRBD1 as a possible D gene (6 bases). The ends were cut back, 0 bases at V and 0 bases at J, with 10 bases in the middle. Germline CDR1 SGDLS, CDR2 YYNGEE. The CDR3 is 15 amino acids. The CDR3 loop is CASSVGGTNSYEQYF. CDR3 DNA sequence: TGTGCCAGCAGCGTAGGAGGGACAAACTCCTACGAGCAGTACTTC.

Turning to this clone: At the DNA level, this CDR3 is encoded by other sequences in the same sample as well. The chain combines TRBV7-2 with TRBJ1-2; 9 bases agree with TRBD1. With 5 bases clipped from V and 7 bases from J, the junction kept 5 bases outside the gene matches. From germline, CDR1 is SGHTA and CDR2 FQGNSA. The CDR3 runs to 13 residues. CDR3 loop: CASSNTGGSGYTF. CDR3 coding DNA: TGTGCCAGCAGCAACACAGGGGGCTCTGGCTACACCTTC. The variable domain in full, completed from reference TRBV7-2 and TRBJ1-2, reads GAGVSQSPSNKVTEKGKDVELRCDPISGHTALYWYRQSLGQGLEFLIYFQGNSAPDKSGLPSDRFSAERTGGSVSTLTIQRTQQEDSAVYLCASSNTGGSGYTFGSGTRLTVV.

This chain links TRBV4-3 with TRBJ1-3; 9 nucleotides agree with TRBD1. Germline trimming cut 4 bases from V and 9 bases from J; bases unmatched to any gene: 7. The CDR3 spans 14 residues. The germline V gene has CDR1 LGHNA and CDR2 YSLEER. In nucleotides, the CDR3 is TGCGCCAGCAGCCCCGGGACAGGGATTCGCACCATATATTTT. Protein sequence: CASSPGTGIRTIYF.

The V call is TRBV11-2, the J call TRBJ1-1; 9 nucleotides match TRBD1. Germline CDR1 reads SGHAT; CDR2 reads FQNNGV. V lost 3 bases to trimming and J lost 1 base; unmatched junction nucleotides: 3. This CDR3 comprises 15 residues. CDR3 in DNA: TGTGCCAGCAGCTTGATGACAGGGGGGAACACTGAAGCTTTCTTT. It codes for CASSLMTGGNTEAFF.

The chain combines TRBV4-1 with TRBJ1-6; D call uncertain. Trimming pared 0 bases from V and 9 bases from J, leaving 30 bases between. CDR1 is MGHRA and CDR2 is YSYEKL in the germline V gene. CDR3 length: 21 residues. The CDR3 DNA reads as TGCGCCAGCAGCCAAGATCTGTCCGGAGGGAGCCCCTTTTCTGTGGGTTCACCCCTCCACTTT. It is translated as CASSQDLSGGSPFSVGSPLHF.

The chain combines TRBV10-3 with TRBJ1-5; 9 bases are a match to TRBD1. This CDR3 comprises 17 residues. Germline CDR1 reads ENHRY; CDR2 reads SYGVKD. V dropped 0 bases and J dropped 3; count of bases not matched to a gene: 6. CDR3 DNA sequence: TGTGCCATCAGTGAGTCGTCAGGGACAGGGAACAATCAGCCCCAGCATTTT. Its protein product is CAISESSGTGNNQPQHF.

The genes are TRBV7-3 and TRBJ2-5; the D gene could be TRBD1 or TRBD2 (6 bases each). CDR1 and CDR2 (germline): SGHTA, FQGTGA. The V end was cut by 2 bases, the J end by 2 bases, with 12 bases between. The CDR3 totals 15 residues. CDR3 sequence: CASSLQGGGQETQYF. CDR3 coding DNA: TGTGCCAGCAGCTTACAAGGAGGGGGACAAGAGACCCAGTACTTC.

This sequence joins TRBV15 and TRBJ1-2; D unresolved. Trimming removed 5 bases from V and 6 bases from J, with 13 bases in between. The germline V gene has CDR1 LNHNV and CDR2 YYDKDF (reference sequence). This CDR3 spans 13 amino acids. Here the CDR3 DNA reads TGTGCCACCAGCGCCCAGCCCGGGGATGGCTACACCTTC. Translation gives CATSAQPGDGYTF.

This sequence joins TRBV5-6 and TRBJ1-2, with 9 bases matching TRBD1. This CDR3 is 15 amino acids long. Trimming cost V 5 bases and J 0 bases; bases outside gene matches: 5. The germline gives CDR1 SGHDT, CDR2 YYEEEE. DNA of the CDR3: TGTGCCAGCAGTCGTGACAGGGGGACTAACTATGGCTACACCTTC. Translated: CASSRDRGTNYGYTF. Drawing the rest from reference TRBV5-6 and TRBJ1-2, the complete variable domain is DAGVTQSPTHLIKTRGQQVTLRCSPKSGHDTVSWYQQALGQGPQFIFQYYEEEERQRGNFPDRFSGHQFPNYSSELNVNALLLGDSALYLCASSRDRGTNYGYTFGSGTRLTVV.

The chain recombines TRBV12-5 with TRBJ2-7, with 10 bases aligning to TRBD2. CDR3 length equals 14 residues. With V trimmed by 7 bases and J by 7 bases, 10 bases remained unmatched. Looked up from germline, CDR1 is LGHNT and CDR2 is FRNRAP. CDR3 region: CASAASGRGGEQYF. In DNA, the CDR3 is TGTGCTAGTGCTGCTAGCGGGAGAGGTGGGGAGCAGTACTTC.

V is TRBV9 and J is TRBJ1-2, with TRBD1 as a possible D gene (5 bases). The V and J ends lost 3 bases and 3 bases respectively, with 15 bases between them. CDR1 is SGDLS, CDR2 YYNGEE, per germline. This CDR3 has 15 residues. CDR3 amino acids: CASSAPPGTDYGYTF. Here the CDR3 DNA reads TGTGCCAGCAGCGCCCCCCCGGGGACGGACTATGGCTACACCTTC.